This T cell receptor beta chain came from a study of PD-1 blockade in classical Hodgkin lymphoma. The study's findings and limits: CD4+ but not CD8+ TCR diversity rose significantly by C4D1.

Every one of the patients relapsed after autologous stem cell transplantation (brentuximab vedotin exposure was variable). Concerning this clone itself: The target antigen is unknown.

Profiling relied on immunoSEQ multiplex PCR, and the TCRdb table lists in-frame clones only, not all of them. The sample contains roughly 31,000 clones, over 70% of which appear only once. V lost 3 bases and J lost 8; bases outside the gene matches: 8. CDR1 and CDR2 (germline): MGHDK, SYGVNS. CDR3 length equals 17 residues. This chain links TRBV25-1 with TRBJ2-1; TRBD2 agrees at 15 bases. Source: peripheral blood mononuclear cells (PBMCs), taken before the second cycle of nivolumab. This sequence originates from a human donor with classical Hodgkin lymphoma. CDR3 loop: CASSDSGLAGGGDEQFF. The CDR3 coding sequence is TGTGCCAGCAGTGATTCGGGACTAGCGGGAGGCGGGGATGAGCAGTTCTTC.